Listed below are T cell receptor beta chains from one sample, sequenced in a study of T cell repertoires in cytomegalovirus infection. Via MiXCR, TCRdb re-called the reads, giving one row per CDR3 protein. The table has approximately 350,000 distinct CDR3 sequences, nearly 35% seen once. Their target antigens are unknown. The sequences come from cultured PBMCs, collected from culture after CMV antigen stimulation. The source is a human donor in good health (CMV status not recorded). Some clones in this sample may be carry-over from other donors' samples. Each CDR3 is given with its conserved first and last residue. Each record gives: D gene, clone size, V gene, J gene, CDR3 DNA, CDR3 protein. D genes are given only for firm matches. Size is stated for part of the rows, as once, few or many counts, or as a class when the clone is expanded.

TRBD1	.	TRBV6-6	TRBJ1-1	TGTGCCAGCAGTGGACAGGGAGTCGGGCTGAACACTGAAGCTTTCTTT	CASSGQGVGLNTEAFF
.	.	TRBV5-4	TRBJ1-3	TGTGCCAGCAGCGTGCAAACTGGAAACACCATATATTTT	CASSVQTGNTIYF
TRBD1	.	TRBV2	TRBJ2-2	TGTGCTAGCACGGGGACAGCCATGGGCACCGGGGAGCTGTTTTTT	CASTGTAMGTGELFF
.	many	TRBV7-2	TRBJ1-2	TGTGCCAGCAGCTTAGTAACGGAGGGTGGATGGGGCTACACCTTC	CASSLVTEGGWGYTF
.	few	TRBV7-2	TRBJ1-1	TGTGCCAGCAGCTCCAAAGCGAACACTGAAGCTTTCTTT	CASSSKANTEAFF
.	many	TRBV7-2	TRBJ2-1	TGTGCCAGCAGCCCGGGACTGGGCGCGGCCAATGAGCAGTTCTTC	CASSPGLGAANEQFF
.	.	TRBV18	TRBJ1-1	TGTGCCAGCTCACCGAGTCGGATCAGCCCCACTGAAGCTTTCTTT	CASSPSRISPTEAFF
.	.	TRBV5-4	TRBJ2-3	TGTGCCAGCAGCATTTCCAGAGGTGGTAGAGCAGATACGCAGTATTTT	CASSISRGGRADTQYF
.	.	TRBV29-1	TRBJ2-3	TGCAGTTCCGAGGTAGGGGATACGCAGTATTTT	CSSEVGDTQYF
TRBD1	few	TRBV15	TRBJ2-1	TGTGCCACCACAGGGGGCGGCGGTAAAAATGAGCAGTTCTTC	CATTGGGGKNEQFF
.	.	TRBV4-1	TRBJ2-3	TGCGCCAGCAGCCACGGAATATTAGATACGCAGTATTTT	CASSHGILDTQYF
.	.	TRBV6-5	TRBJ2-4	TGTGCCAGCAGTCGATCAGGAACTCTAGCCAAAAACATTCAGTACTTC	CASSRSGTLAKNIQYF
TRBD2	.	TRBV18	TRBJ2-6	TGTGCCAGCTCACCGACTAGCGGGAGAGGTGGGGCCAACGTCCTGACTTTC	CASSPTSGRGGANVLTF
.	.	TRBV12-3/TRBV12-4	TRBJ1-3	TGTGCCAACCAATTAAGCTCTGGAAACACCATATATTTT	CANQLSSGNTIYF
TRBD2	.	TRBV20-1	TRBJ2-1	TGCAGTGCTAGAGATCTTCCGGGAGGGGCCTACAATGAGCAGTTCTTC	CSARDLPGGAYNEQFF
.	.	TRBV12-3/TRBV12-4	TRBJ2-2	TGTGCCAGCAGTTTCCAGCAGGGGAGCACCGGGGAGCTGTTTTTT	CASSFQQGSTGELFF
.	.	TRBV20-1	TRBJ1-1	TGCAGTGCTAGGAGAACTTTCTCCTCCCCCAACACTGAAGCTTTCTTT	CSARRTFSSPNTEAFF
.	once	TRBV4-2	TRBJ1-1	TGTGCCAGCAGCCAAGGGCGAATCTCTATGAACACTGAAGCTTTCTTT	CASSQGRISMNTEAFF
.	many	TRBV12-3/TRBV12-4	TRBJ2-1	TGTGCCAGCAGTTCACCCCGTGGGGGAAAGCAGTTCTTC	CASSSPRGGKQFF
.	.	TRBV20-1	TRBJ2-5	TGCAGTGCTAGTGGTTCCCGAGAGATAGAGACCCAGTACTTC	CSASGSREIETQYF
.	.	TRBV7-6	TRBJ2-1	TGTGCCAGCAGCTTAGAGCAAGGGATGTACAATGAGCAGTTCTTC	CASSLEQGMYNEQFF
.	once	TRBV11-2	TRBJ2-5	TGTGCCAGCAGCTTAAGTCTTCGGGAACTAGAGACCCAGTACTTC	CASSLSLRELETQYF
.	.	TRBV6-1	TRBJ2-7	TGTGCCAGCAGGCAGGCCGGGACAACAACCTACGAGCAGTACTTC	CASRQAGTTTYEQYF
.	many	TRBV7-9	TRBJ1-5	TGTGCCAGCAGCTTAGAGGCAGGGGAGAATCAGCCCCAGCATTTT	CASSLEAGENQPQHF
.	.	TRBV7-3	TRBJ1-6	TGTGCCAGCAGCACCGGACTGATTAATTCACCCCTCCACTTT	CASSTGLINSPLHF
.	few	TRBV12-5	TRBJ1-2	TGTGCTAGTGGTTCACCCGGGGTCTATGGCTACACCTTC	CASGSPGVYGYTF
TRBD2	few	TRBV12-3/TRBV12-4	TRBJ2-1	TGTGCCAGCAGTAAACTAGCGGGAGGGTACAATGAGCAGTTCTTC	CASSKLAGGYNEQFF
.	.	TRBV6-2/TRBV6-3	TRBJ2-5	TGTGCCAGCAGTTTGGCCCAAGGGACCCAGTACTTC	CASSLAQGTQYF
TRBD2	.	TRBV12-3/TRBV12-4	TRBJ2-1	TGTGCCAGCAGGTCCGTAACTAGCGGGAGCTATGAGCAGTTCTTC	CASRSVTSGSYEQFF
.	.	TRBV4-2	TRBJ1-1	TGTGCCAGCAGCCAAGATGAAACCGGGGTTTTCTTT	CASSQDETGVFF
TRBD2	.	TRBV4-1	TRBJ2-3	TGCGCCAGCAGCCAGACTAGCGGGACGACAGATACGCAGTATTTT	CASSQTSGTTDTQYF
.	many	TRBV7-2	TRBJ2-1	TGTGCCAGCAGTTCACACCCCCAGGGGTACAATGAGCAGTTCTTC	CASSSHPQGYNEQFF
.	many	TRBV7-3	TRBJ2-1	TGTGCCAGCAGATTAGAACTTGGCAATGAGCAGTTCTTC	CASRLELGNEQFF
TRBD2	.	TRBV7-8	TRBJ2-1	TGTGCCAGCAGCTTAGTACCAAAGGGGACTAGCGGGAGAGTGATTCACGGTGAGCAGTTCTTC	CASSLVPKGTSGRVIHGEQFF
TRBD1	.	TRBV5-1	TRBJ1-2	TGCGCCAGCAGCTTGGACAGGGGTCGGTGGTATGGCTACACCTTC	CASSLDRGRWYGYTF
TRBD1	.	TRBV14	TRBJ2-7	TGTGCCAGCAGCCAAGATCGGGGACAGGGGGCCCACGAGCAGTACTTC	CASSQDRGQGAHEQYF
.	few	TRBV6-1	TRBJ1-2	TGTGCCAGCAGTGAAGCGCGGGGATATGGCTACACCTTC	CASSEARGYGYTF
.	many	TRBV4-1	TRBJ2-2	TGCGCCAGCAGCCAGGGGACGGGGAACACCGGGGAGCTGTTTTTT	CASSQGTGNTGELFF
.	.	TRBV19	TRBJ2-1	TGTGCCACCCCGGGGCAGCTATACAATGAGCAGTTCTTC	CATPGQLYNEQFF
.	.	TRBV6-1	TRBJ1-3	TGTGCCAGCAGTACAGGCGCCTCTGGAAACACCATATATTTT	CASSTGASGNTIYF
TRBD1	.	TRBV6-1	TRBJ1-3	TGTGCCAGCAGTTTCAGGGGGTATGCTGGAAACACCATATATTTT	CASSFRGYAGNTIYF
TRBD2	.	TRBV15	TRBJ2-3	TGTGCCACCAGCAGCGGGACTAGCGACACAGATACGCAGTATTTT	CATSSGTSDTDTQYF
.	once	TRBV5-4	TRBJ1-2	TGTGCCAGCAGCCTCCCGGCCCGGCGCGGGGAGTATGGCTACACCTTC	CASSLPARRGEYGYTF
.	.	TRBV28	TRBJ2-1	TGTGCCAGCAGTTCGGTTTGGGCACCCGTCGTTGAGCAGTTCTTC	CASSSVWAPVVEQFF
TRBD2	.	TRBV11-2	TRBJ2-5	TGTGCCAGCAGCCCTCCTAGCGGGAACTGGATAGAGACCCAGTACTTC	CASSPPSGNWIETQYF
.	many	TRBV11-2	TRBJ1-3	TGTGCCAGCAGCTTAGAAGGTTTGACGGGAAACACCATATATTTT	CASSLEGLTGNTIYF
TRBD1	.	TRBV6-1	TRBJ2-1	TGTGCCAGCGGGACAGGACCCTACAATGAGCAGTTCTTC	CASGTGPYNEQFF
.	.	TRBV15	TRBJ2-5	TGTGCCACCAGCAGAACCAATGGGAGAATGAGAGAGACCCAGTACTTC	CATSRTNGRMRETQYF
.	.	TRBV29-1	TRBJ1-1	TGCAGCGTTAAGCTGAGCATGAACACTGAAGCTTTCTTT	CSVKLSMNTEAFF
TRBD1	.	TRBV30	TRBJ1-5	TGTGCCTGGAGTGGCGACAGGGGAGGGGAGCCCCAGCATTTT	CAWSGDRGGEPQHF